The 25 T cell receptor beta chains given below trace back to one sample, sequenced in a study of blood T cells in healthy people across ages. A second PCR of 7 to 11 cycles used a sample-barcoded 5' primer and a J-beta primer mix. Via MiXCR, TCRdb re-called the 5' RACE reads, giving one row per CDR3 protein. The sample has 550,000 to 800,000 distinct CDR3 sequences; about 34% are singletons. Sequences were obtained from blood. Source of these receptors: a woman older than 75 in good health.

The chain joins TRBV7-3 to TRBJ1-1, with D perhaps TRBD1 (5 bases). Trimming removed 5 bases from V and 2 bases from J, with 18 bases in between. CDR1 and CDR2 from the germline V gene are SGHTA and FQGTGA. The length of the CDR3 is 16 residues. DNA of the CDR3: TGTGCCAGCAGCCTTTTCCCGACAGTCGATAACACTGAAGCTTTCTTT. It is translated as CASSLFPTVDNTEAFF.

The chain is built from TRBV7-2 and TRBJ2-5; 8 bases match TRBD2. Per germline, CDR1 SGHTA and CDR2 FQGNSA. V shed 7 bases, J shed 1 base, and the junction held 5 bases outside the gene matches. This CDR3 contains 14 residues. The CDR3 here is CASTIAGPQETQYF. CDR3 nucleotide sequence: TGTGCCAGCACCATAGCGGGGCCCCAAGAGACCCAGTACTTC.

The chain recombines TRBV4-2 with TRBJ2-5; D is unclear. Germline CDR1 reads LGHNA; CDR2 reads YNFKEQ. The CDR3 contains 15 residues. V was clipped by 0 bases and J by 11 bases, with 19 bases between them. This CDR3 reads CASSQDLNIINEQYF. The CDR3 DNA is TGTGCCAGCAGCCAAGATCTTAATATAATCAATGAGCAGTACTTC.

This clonotype was observed many times. In DNA, the CDR3 is TGTGCCAGCAGCTTAGCACGGCGGTCCGATCAGGGGAATGAGCAGTTCTTC. This encodes CASSLARRSDQGNEQFF. This chain joins TRBV7-6 and TRBJ2-1; the D gene is possibly TRBD1 (6 bases). CDR1 and CDR2 from the germline V gene are SGHVS and FNYEAQ. V was trimmed by 0 bases and J by 7 bases, leaving 19 bases between them. The CDR3 has 17 residues.

This clonotype was counted ten times or more. The rearrangement joins TRBV7-2 to TRBJ2-1; D remains ambiguous. The V and J ends lost 4 bases and 3 bases respectively, with 10 bases between them. The CDR3 spans 14 residues. CDR1 and CDR2 from the germline V gene are SGHTA and FQGNSA. The CDR3 DNA reads as TGTGCCAGCAGCTACGACCGATACTACAATGAGCAGTTCTTC. It specifies CASSYDRYYNEQFF.

The rearrangement joins TRBV7-9 to TRBJ1-4; D is ambiguous. Germline lookup yields CDR1 SEHNR and CDR2 FQNEAQ (reference sequence). This CDR3 spans 14 amino acids. V dropped 0 bases and J dropped 3 bases, with 5 bases sitting between them. This CDR3 reads CASSLAGSNEKLFF. The CDR3 nucleotides read TGTGCCAGCAGCTTAGCGGGTTCTAATGAAAAACTGTTTTTT.

This clonotype was recorded at least ten times. J is TRBJ1-1 and V is TRBV6-2 or TRBV6-3, with D possibly being TRBD1 (6 bases). Germline V gene data show CDR1 as MNHEY and CDR2 as SVGEGT. The V end lost 6 bases, the J end lost 1 base, and 15 bases lay between the germline ends. The CDR3 length is 15 residues. This CDR3 reads CASSPRGRGNTEAFF. DNA for the CDR3: TGTGCCAGCAGCCCCCGCGGCAGGGGGAACACTGAAGCTTTCTTT.

With regard to this clonotype: One end of the junction does not line up with germline, which may come from a read error. The CDR3 DNA is TGTGCCAGCAGCGCGACAGGGGAGGGCACAGATATGCAGTATTTT. Translated, it gives CASSATGEGTDMQYF. The chain links TRBV5-6 to TRBJ2-3, with D tentatively TRBD1 (8 bases). Germline CDR1 and CDR2: SGHDT and YYEEEE. The CDR3 consists of 15 residues.

Many counts were recorded for this clonotype. V usage is TRBV5-8 and J usage is TRBJ1-2; D is uncertain. CDR3 length: 15 residues. CDR1 and CDR2 from the germline V gene are SGHTS and YDEGEE. Trimming left V 0 bases short and J 0 bases short, with 9 bases between. The CDR3 sequence is CASSLGRRANYGYTF. The CDR3 region has the DNA TGTGCCAGCAGCTTGGGTCGGAGAGCTAACTATGGCTACACCTTC.

This clonotype came up many times. A much larger clone differs by one base, so this may be a read error. CDR3 in DNA: TGTGCCAGCAGCGTCGCAGGGGCCTCCTACAATGAGCAGTACTTC. Amino acids: CASSVAGASYNEQYF. The genes are TRBV9 and TRBJ2-1, with a possible D match to TRBD1 (6 bases). Matching the DNA end better, TRBJ2-7 makes the J call doubtful. Germline lookup yields CDR1 SGDLS and CDR2 YYNGEE. The CDR3 contains 15 residues.

As to this clonotype: A much larger clone lies one base from this, so it may be a read error. The chain links TRBV14 to TRBJ2-1; D perhaps matches TRBD2 (6 bases). The CDR3 is made up of 16 amino acids. Looked up from germline, CDR1 is SGHDN and CDR2 is FVKESK. V shed 1 base and J shed 10 bases, with 20 bases lying between them. The CDR3 DNA reads as TGTGCCAGCAGCCAAGTTGAGGGACTGGGAAGCAGGGAGCAGTTCTTC. Its protein product is CASSQVEGLGSREQFF.

This clonotype was detected only a few times. The chain uses TRBV5-1 and TRBJ2-1; 12 nucleotides match TRBD2. Trimming at V came to 0 bases and at J to 7 bases, leaving 8 bases not matched to a gene. The germline V gene encodes CDR1 SGHRS and CDR2 YFSETQ. The CDR3 loop spans 17 amino acids. The CDR3 nucleotides are TGCGCCAGCAGCTTGGGGCTAGCGGGGGGGCCGGTAAATGAGCAGTTCTTC. Encoded protein: CASSLGLAGGPVNEQFF.

Comments on this clonotype: The junction does not match germline at one end; this may be a read error. The CDR3 protein is CTSSQGRDYNSPLHF. The CDR3 bases are TGCACCAGCAGCCAAGGACGGGACTATAATTCACCCCTCCACTTT. The rearrangement links TRBV4-3 to TRBJ1-6, with D hard to call. The CDR3 loop spans 15 amino acids. The germline V gene has CDR1 LGHNA and CDR2 YSLEER.

This clonotype was recorded many times. The chain carries TRBV5-5 and TRBJ1-2, with TRBD1 identical over 10 bases. V gave up 4 bases and J gave up 4 bases; unmatched junction bases: 7. CDR1 and CDR2 from the germline V gene are SGHKS and YYEKEE (reference sequence). This CDR3 has 15 amino acids. The CDR3 loop reads CASSITGQGTYGYTF. As DNA, the CDR3 is TGTGCCAGCAGCATTACGGGACAGGGGACCTATGGCTACACCTTC.

The rearrangement uses TRBV30 and TRBJ2-7; no clear D. V shed 2 bases and J shed 0 bases, with 11 bases lying between them. Germline CDR1 reads GTSNPN; CDR2 reads SVGIG (reference sequence). The CDR3 has 14 amino acids. This CDR3 is CAWSTALSSYEQYF. The CDR3 DNA sequence: TGTGCCTGGAGTACCGCTTTAAGCTCCTACGAGCAGTACTTC.

This clonotype has only a few counts. The chain carries TRBV15 and TRBJ1-1; D is unresolved. Germline V lookup: CDR1 LNHNV, CDR2 YYDKDF (reference sequence). V was clipped by 0 bases and J by 7 bases, with 9 bases between them. The CDR3 is 13 residues long. This CDR3 reads CATSRDSGFEAFF. The CDR3 nucleotides read TGTGCCACCAGCAGAGATAGCGGTTTTGAAGCTTTCTTT. The complete variable domain, with remaining parts taken from reference TRBV15 and TRBJ1-1, reads DAMVIQNPRYQVTQFGKPVTLSCSQTLNHNVMYWYQQKSSQAPKLLFHYYDKDFNNEADTPDNFQSRRPNTSFCFLDIRSPGLGDTAMYLCATSRDSGFEAFFGQGTRLTVV.

J is TRBJ1-3 and V is TRBV28; D ambiguous. Germline CDR1 is MDHEN and CDR2 is SYDVKM. CDR3 length equals 16 residues. The ends were cut back, 3 bases at V and 0 bases at J, with 12 bases in the middle. CDR3 nucleotides: TGTGCCAGCAGTTTTCCTTCTTCCAGCTCTGGAAACACCATATATTTT. Its translation: CASSFPSSSSGNTIYF.

A word on this clonotype: One base away lies a much larger clone, so this may be a sequencing read error. The V call is TRBV18, the J call TRBJ1-2, with TRBD1 matching 7 bases. Trimming cost V 1 base and J 8 bases; bases outside gene matches: 7. The CDR3 runs 14 residues. Germline CDR1 and CDR2: KGHSH and LQKENI. The CDR3, as DNA: TGTGCCAGCTCACCACTGGAGGGGGCCGGCGGCTACACCTTC. Its protein is CASSPLEGAGGYTF. The full variable domain, its missing parts supplied by reference TRBV18 and TRBJ1-2, is NAGVMQNPRHLVRRRGQEARLRCSPMKGHSHVYWYRQLPEEGLKFMVYLQKENIIDESGMPKERFSAEFPKEGPSILRIQQVVRGDSAAYFCASSPLEGAGGYTFGSGTRLTVV.

Concerning this clonotype itself: Since a much larger clone is just one base distant, this may be a read error. The chain uses TRBV7-9 and TRBJ1-1, with a weak D call TRBD1 (6 bases). The CDR3 is 15 residues long. Germline lookup yields CDR1 SEHNR and CDR2 FQNEAQ (reference sequence). The CDR3 nucleotides are TGTGCCGGCAGCCCATTTGAGGGGGTGAACACTGAAGCTTTCTTT. This translates into CAGSPFEGVNTEAFF.

In this sample, this clonotype turned up once. The V and J genes are TRBV5-1 and TRBJ1-2, with a tentative D call TRBD1 (6 bases). With 0 bases removed from V and 3 bases from J, the gap between germline ends came to 12 bases. The V gene's germline CDR1 is SGHRS and CDR2 YFSETQ. The CDR3 consists of 15 residues. The CDR3: CASSLAGANHYGYTF. The CDR3 region has the DNA TGCGCCAGCAGCTTGGCGGGGGCCAATCACTATGGCTACACCTTC.

This clonotype came up many times. The chain recombines TRBV20-1 with TRBJ2-3, with 8 bases that match TRBD2. Per germline, CDR1 DFQATT and CDR2 SNEGSKA (reference sequence). The CDR3 covers 15 residues. The J segment lost 3 bases and the V segment lost 3 bases, leaving 8 bases of the junction unmatched. CDR3 DNA: TGCAGTGCTAGTGGGACTAGTCTTGGGACAGATACGCAGTATTTT. Its protein is CSASGTSLGTDTQYF.

This clonotype has only a few counts. The germline gene is not matched at one end of the junction; a read error may be the cause. The chain recombines TRBV10-3 with TRBJ2-4; D is perhaps TRBD2 (6 bases). The assigned J gene may be wrong: the sequence end matches TRBJ2-7 better. The CDR3 covers 12 residues. CDR1 is ENHRY and CDR2 is SYGVKD in the germline V gene. CDR3 nucleotide sequence: TGTGCCAGCAGTAAGACTAGCTACGAGCAGTACTTC. Translation gives CASSKTSYEQYF.

As concerns this clonotype: At one end, the junction sequence differs from germline, possibly due to a read error. The chain joins TRBV20-1 to TRBJ1-2; 10 positions match TRBD1. The CDR3 is 16 residues long. In germline, CDR1 is DFQATT, CDR2 SNEGSKA (reference sequence). The CDR3 loop reads CGASPTGTGDDYGYTF. The CDR3 DNA is TGCGGTGCTAGTCCGACCGGGACAGGGGACGACTATGGCTACACCTTC.

Ten or more counts support this clonotype. This may be a read error, as it is one base from a much larger clone. DNA of the CDR3: TGCAGTGCTAGAGATCGCGGGGGTTACAATGAGCAGTACTTC. Its protein is CSARDRGGYNEQYF. The J gene is TRBJ2-5, the V gene TRBV20-1; TRBD2 agrees at 7 bases. The germline CDR1 and CDR2 sequences are DFQATT and SNEGSKA (reference sequence). The CDR3 consists of 14 residues. V dropped 0 bases and J dropped 11; count of bases not matched to a gene: 12.

There are a few counts of this clonotype. The CDR3: CASSLEGNSWYQETQYF. CDR3 bases: TGCGCCAGCAGCTTGGAGGGCAACTCATGGTACCAAGAGACCCAGTACTTC. The J gene is TRBJ2-5, the V gene TRBV5-1; no definite D call. The V gene's germline CDR1 is SGHRS and CDR2 YFSETQ. V lost 0 bases and J 0 bases, leaving 15 bases between the germline ends. The CDR3 has 17 amino acids. The complete variable domain, with remaining parts taken from reference TRBV5-1 and TRBJ2-5, reads KAGVTQTPRYLIKTRGQQVTLSCSPISGHRSVSWYQQTPGQGLQFLFEYFSETQRNKGNFPGRFSGRQFSNSRSEMNVSTLELGDSALYLCASSLEGNSWYQETQYFGPGTRLLVL.